This T cell receptor (beta chain) stems from a study of cytomegalovirus exposure and HLA in healthy donors. Study background: The Caucasian-associated ancestry cluster contained 75% to 85% of the approximately 400 genotyped donors. Study-wide results and limits: Three CMV-associated chains proved CMV antigen-specific in vitro. Reportedly, fewer N-insertions than the roughly 600-donor mean appeared in an Asian-associated ancestry cluster in a later analysis.

60 Vbeta and 13 Jbeta primers were used in PCR. The data were produced by immunoSEQ multiplex PCR, yet TCRdb's version contains in-frame clones alone and is incomplete. This sample yields roughly 110,000 clones, of which over 65% are seen a single time; approximately 2.6% belongs to the top ten. Healthy bone marrow donors supplied every sample. As to this clone: Antigen: not known.

The ends were cut back, 1 base at V and 1 base at J, with 9 bases in the middle. Germline CDR1 and CDR2: MNHNS and SASEGT. The CDR3 is 15 amino acids. The sample consisted of PBMCs. The rearrangement uses TRBV6-1 and TRBJ2-3, with no clear D. The clonotype was recovered from a female donor in good health and CMV-seronegative. CDR3 DNA sequence: TGTGCCAGCAGTGAAGGGAGTATGGGCACAGATACGCAGTATTTT. It codes for CASSEGSMGTDTQYF.